These 18 T cell receptor beta chains were sequenced from one sample in a study of long-term antiretroviral therapy in people with HIV. The immunoSEQ assay was v3.0, run at survey level. TCRdb keeps only in-frame clones here, not all; method: immunoSEQ multiplex PCR. This table holds 30,000 to 40,000 clones, roughly 80% found once. Material: unsorted PBMCs, obtained 0.4 years before starting antiretroviral therapy. All receptors come from a man younger than 30 with HIV.

This rearrangement joins TRBV15 to TRBJ2-5; the D is unclear. This CDR3 region has 13 residues. Germline V gene data show CDR1 as LNHNV and CDR2 as YYDKDF (reference sequence). Trimming removed 0 bases at V and 1 base at J, with 3 bases between. The DNA for the CDR3 is TGTGCCACCAGCAGAGAGTTCCAAGAGACCCAGTACTTC. Its protein product is CATSREFQETQYF.

V is TRBV5-1 and J is TRBJ2-7; 11 bases map to TRBD2. CDR3 length: 15 residues. The V segment lost 4 bases and the J segment 2 bases; nucleotides outside the gene matches: 5. Looked up from germline, CDR1 is SGHRS and CDR2 is YFSETQ. CDR3 sequence: CASSPGTSGPYEQYF. The CDR3 nucleotides read TGCGCCAGCAGCCCCGGGACTAGCGGTCCCTACGAGCAGTACTTC.

Concerning this clone: A read error may account for a junction end that differs from germline. The V gene is TRBV7-7, the J gene TRBJ2-2, with D unclear. The CDR3 is made up of 14 amino acids. Germline V gene lookup returns CDR1 SSHAT and CDR2 FNYEAQ (reference sequence). The CDR3 region is CASSLESLTGELFF. CDR3 nucleotide sequence: TGTGCTAGCAGCTTAGAATCCCTCACCGGGGAGCTGTTTTTT.

This clone was recorded once. The chain employs TRBV6-5 and TRBJ1-1; tentative D call: TRBD1 (5 bases). The CDR3 consists of 16 residues. CDR1 is MNHEY, CDR2 SVGAGI, per germline. Deletions cut 0 bases from V and 2 bases from J, with 13 bases between. CDR3 amino acids: CASSYSYAGLNTEAFF. CDR3 DNA sequence: TGTGCCAGCAGTTACTCATACGCAGGGCTAAACACTGAAGCTTTCTTT.

The chain combines TRBV5-5 with TRBJ2-7; a weak D match, TRBD1 (5 bases). The ends were cut back, 0 bases at V and 2 bases at J, with 12 bases in the middle. Germline CDR1 SGHKS, CDR2 YYEKEE (reference sequence). There are 15 residues in the CDR3. As DNA, the CDR3 is TGTGCCAGCAGCTTGGGTGACAGCTTTCCCTACGAGCAGTACTTC. The encoded protein is CASSLGDSFPYEQYF.

The chain is built from TRBV27 and TRBJ2-7; 9 nucleotides line up with TRBD1. The CDR3 totals 15 residues. Germline-derived CDR1 and CDR2 are MNHEY and SMNVEV (reference sequence). V trimming: 6 bases; J trimming: 2 bases; junction bases outside the gene matches: 8. CDR3 amino acids: CASRKLQGAAYEQYF. The CDR3 nucleotides are TGTGCCAGCAGAAAGTTACAGGGGGCTGCCTACGAGCAGTACTTC.

V and J are TRBV10-2 and TRBJ1-2, with TRBD1 as a possible D gene (6 bases). The V gene lost 3 bases and the J gene lost 2 bases, with 7 bases spanning the gap. Germline assignment: CDR1 WSHSY and CDR2 SAAADI. The length of the CDR3 is 13 residues. CDR3 in amino acids: CASSDGTNYGYTF. CDR3 nucleotides: TGCGCCAGCAGTGATGGGACAAACTATGGCTACACCTTC.

The chain couples TRBV7-9 to TRBJ2-3; 9 positions agree with TRBD2. This CDR3 is 14 amino acids long. Germline values: CDR1 SEHNR, CDR2 FQNEAQ (reference sequence). V shed 3 bases, J shed 4 bases, and the junction held 2 bases outside the gene matches. The CDR3 nucleotides read TGTGCCAGCAGCTTTAGCGGGAGAGCAGATACGCAGTATTTT. Protein product: CASSFSGRADTQYF.

This clone was observed a few times. The V gene is TRBV4-1, the J gene TRBJ1-5; the match to TRBD1 covers 8 bases. Germline trimming cut 1 base from V and 6 bases from J; bases unmatched to any gene: 11. The CDR3 runs 17 residues. In germline, CDR1 is MGHRA, CDR2 YSYEKL. The CDR3 nucleotides are TGCGCCAGCAGCCAAGGGGCGGCCAGGGGGCTTGGTCAGCCCCAGCATTTT. It specifies CASSQGAARGLGQPQHF.

This sequence joins TRBV27 and TRBJ2-5, with TRBD1 matching over 9 bases. V shed 6 bases and J 9 bases; nucleotides not matched to a gene: 14. This CDR3 comprises 15 residues. CDR1 and CDR2 from the germline V gene are MNHEY and SMNVEV (reference sequence). The CDR3 loop reads CASSQTWTGEGAQYF. The CDR3 nucleotides read TGTGCCAGCAGCCAAACCTGGACAGGGGAAGGGGCCCAGTACTTC.

The chain couples TRBV28 to TRBJ2-7; no definite D call. The CDR3 is made up of 9 amino acids. Looked up from germline, CDR1 is MDHEN and CDR2 is SYDVKM. The V end lost 5 bases, the J end lost 12 bases, and 8 bases lay between the germline ends. CDR3 sequence reads: CASSPGPYF. The CDR3 bases are TGTGCCAGCAGTCCAGGACCGTACTTC.

This chain joins TRBV19 and TRBJ2-5, with 9 bases matching TRBD2. CDR1 and CDR2 from the germline V gene are LNHDA and SQIVND (reference sequence). The CDR3 spans 20 residues. V lost 5 bases, J lost 1 base, and 20 bases stayed unmatched. The CDR3 DNA follows: TGTGCCAGTAGTTCCCCCCCGCGGCGGGAGGGCCTGGGGCCCCAAGAGACCCAGTACTTC. Its translation is CASSSPPRREGLGPQETQYF.

Regarding this clone: Other nucleotide sequences from this sample produce the same CDR3. The V gene is TRBV5-1, the J gene TRBJ2-7, with D perhaps being TRBD1 or TRBD2 (5 bases each). V was cut by 3 bases and J by 2 bases, with 12 bases left in between. CDR1 and CDR2 from the germline V gene are SGHRS and YFSETQ. The CDR3 is 14 amino acids. In DNA, the CDR3 is TGCGCCAGCAGCTCGGGGACCTTAACCTACGAGCAGTACTTC. This codes for CASSSGTLTYEQYF.

The V call is TRBV6-6, the J call TRBJ2-3; tentative D call: TRBD2 (6 bases). From germline, CDR1 is MNHNY and CDR2 SVGAGI (reference sequence). The CDR3 runs to 14 residues. The germline V and J ends were trimmed by 5 bases and 2 bases, with 11 bases remaining between them. The DNA for the CDR3 is TGTGCCAGCAGTAAATCTAGCGTCACAGATACGCAGTATTTT. Residues: CASSKSSVTDTQYF.

J is TRBJ1-4 and V is TRBV2, with D unresolved. Germline CDR1 reads SNHLY; CDR2 reads FYNNEI. With 4 bases removed from V and 3 bases from J, the gap between germline ends came to 9 bases. The length of the CDR3 is 14 residues. CDR3 loop: CASSVRQSNEKLFF. The CDR3 bases are TGTGCCAGCAGTGTTAGGCAGTCTAATGAAAAACTGTTTTTT.

The V and J genes are TRBV6-5 and TRBJ1-2, with a tentative D call TRBD1 (6 bases). The ends were cut back, 6 bases at V and 4 bases at J, with 9 bases in the middle. The CDR3 has 12 residues. Per the germline V gene, CDR1 is MNHEY and CDR2 is SVGAGI. Written as DNA, the CDR3 is TGTGCCAGCAGACAGGGTCCCTATGGCTACACCTTC. Translating gives CASRQGPYGYTF.

V usage is TRBV6-4 and J usage is TRBJ2-3; D is undetermined. V shed 4 bases and J shed 6 bases, with 11 bases lying between them. Germline CDR1 and CDR2: MRHNA and SNTAGT. The CDR3 loop spans 13 amino acids. The CDR3 protein is CASSARAEDTQYF. CDR3 nucleotide sequence: TGTGCCAGCAGTGCTCGAGCCGAGGATACGCAGTATTTT.

The chain carries TRBV6-6 and TRBJ1-2; 9 nucleotides line up with TRBD1. Germline V gene lookup returns CDR1 MNHNY and CDR2 SVGAGI (reference sequence). V was clipped by 8 bases and J by 8 bases; unmatched bases: 9. The CDR3 contains 13 residues. The CDR3 DNA follows: TGTGCCAGCCGGGGACAGGGAGAAGGGGGCTACACCTTC. This translates into CASRGQGEGGYTF.